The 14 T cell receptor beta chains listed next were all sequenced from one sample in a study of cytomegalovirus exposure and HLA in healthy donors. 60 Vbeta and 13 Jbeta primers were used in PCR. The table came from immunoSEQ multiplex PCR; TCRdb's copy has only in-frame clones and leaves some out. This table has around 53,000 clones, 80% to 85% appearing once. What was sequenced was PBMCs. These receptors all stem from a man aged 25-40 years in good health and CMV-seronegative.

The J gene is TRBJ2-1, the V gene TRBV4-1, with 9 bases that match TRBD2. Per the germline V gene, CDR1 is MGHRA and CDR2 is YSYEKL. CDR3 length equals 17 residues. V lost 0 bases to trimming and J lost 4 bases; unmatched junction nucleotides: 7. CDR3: CASSQDYATSGYNEQFF. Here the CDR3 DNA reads TGCGCCAGCAGCCAAGATTATGCGACTAGCGGTTACAATGAGCAGTTCTTC.

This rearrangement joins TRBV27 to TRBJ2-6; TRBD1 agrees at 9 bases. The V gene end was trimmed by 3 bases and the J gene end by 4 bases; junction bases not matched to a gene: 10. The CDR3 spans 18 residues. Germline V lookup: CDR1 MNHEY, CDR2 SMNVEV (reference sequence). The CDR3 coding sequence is TGTGCCAGCAGTTTTGAAGGACAGGGGTTCTCCGGGGCCAACGTCCTGACTTTC. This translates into CASSFEGQGFSGANVLTF. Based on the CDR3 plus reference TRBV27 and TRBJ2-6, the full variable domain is EAQVTQNPRYLITVTGKKLTVTCSQNMNHEYMSWYRQDPGLGLRQIYYSMNVEVTDKGDVPEGYKVSRKEKRNFPLILESPSPNQTSLYFCASSFEGQGFSGANVLTFGAGSRLTVL.

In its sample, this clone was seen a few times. CDR3 in DNA: TGCAGCGTTGTAGTTGACAGCTCCTACGAGCAGTACTTC. It translates to CSVVVDSSYEQYF. V is TRBV29-1 and J is TRBJ2-7; the D gene is possibly TRBD1 (5 bases). The CDR3 sequence is 13 residues long. CDR1 is SQVTM, CDR2 ANQGSEA, per germline. Trimming left V 4 bases short and J 0 bases short, with 10 bases between.

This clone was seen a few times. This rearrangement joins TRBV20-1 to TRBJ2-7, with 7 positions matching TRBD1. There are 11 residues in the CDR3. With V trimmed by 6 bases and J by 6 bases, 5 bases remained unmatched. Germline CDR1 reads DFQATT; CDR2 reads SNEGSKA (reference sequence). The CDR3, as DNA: TGCAGTGCACAGGACAGGAGCGAGCAGTACTTC. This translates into CSAQDRSEQYF.

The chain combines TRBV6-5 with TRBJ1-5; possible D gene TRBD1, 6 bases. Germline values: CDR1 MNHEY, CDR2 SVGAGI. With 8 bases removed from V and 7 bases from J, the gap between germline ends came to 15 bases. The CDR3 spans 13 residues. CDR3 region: CASGSRGLQPQHF. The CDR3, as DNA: TGTGCCAGCGGGTCCAGGGGATTGCAGCCCCAGCATTTT.

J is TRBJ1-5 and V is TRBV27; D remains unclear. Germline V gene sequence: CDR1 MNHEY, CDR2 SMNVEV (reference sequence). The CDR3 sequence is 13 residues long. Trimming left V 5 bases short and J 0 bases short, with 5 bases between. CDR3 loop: CASSPSSNQPQHF. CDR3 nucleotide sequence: TGTGCCAGCAGTCCCAGTAGCAATCAGCCCCAGCATTTT.

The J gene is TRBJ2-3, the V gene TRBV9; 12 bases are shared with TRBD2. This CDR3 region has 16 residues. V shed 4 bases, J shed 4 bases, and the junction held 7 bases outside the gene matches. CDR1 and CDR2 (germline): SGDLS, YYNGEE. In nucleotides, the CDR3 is TGTGCCAGCAGCTCAACTAGCGGGAGGATCCCAGATACGCAGTATTTT. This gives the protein CASSSTSGRIPDTQYF.

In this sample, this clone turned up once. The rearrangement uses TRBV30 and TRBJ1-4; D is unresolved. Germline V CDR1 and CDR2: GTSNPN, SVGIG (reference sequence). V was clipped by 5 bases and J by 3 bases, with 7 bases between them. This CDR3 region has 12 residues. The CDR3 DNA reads TGTGCCTGGGGGAGGGCTAATGAAAAACTGTTTTTT. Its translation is CAWGRANEKLFF.

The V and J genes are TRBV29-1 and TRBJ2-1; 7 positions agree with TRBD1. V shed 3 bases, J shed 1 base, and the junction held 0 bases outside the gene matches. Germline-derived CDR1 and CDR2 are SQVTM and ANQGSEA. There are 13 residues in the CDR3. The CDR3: CSVDRGSYNEQFF. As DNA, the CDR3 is TGCAGCGTTGACAGGGGGTCCTACAATGAGCAGTTCTTC.

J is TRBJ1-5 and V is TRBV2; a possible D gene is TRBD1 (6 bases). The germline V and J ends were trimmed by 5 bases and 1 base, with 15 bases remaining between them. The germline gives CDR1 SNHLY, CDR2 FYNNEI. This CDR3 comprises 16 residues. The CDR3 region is CASSPYYTGSNQPQHF. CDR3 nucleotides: TGTGCCAGCAGTCCATATTACACAGGGAGCAATCAGCCCCAGCATTTT. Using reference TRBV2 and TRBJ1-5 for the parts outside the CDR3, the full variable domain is EPEVTQTPSHQVTQMGQEVILRCVPISNHLYFYWYRQILGQKVEFLVSFYNNEISEKSEIFDDQFSVERPDGSNFTLKIRSTKLEDSAMYFCASSPYYTGSNQPQHFGDGTRLSIL.

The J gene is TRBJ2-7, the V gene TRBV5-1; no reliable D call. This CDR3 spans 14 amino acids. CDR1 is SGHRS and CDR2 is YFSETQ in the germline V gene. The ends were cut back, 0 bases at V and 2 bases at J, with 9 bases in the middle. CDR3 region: CASSLGHRTYEQYF. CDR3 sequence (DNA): TGCGCCAGCAGCTTGGGACACCGCACCTACGAGCAGTACTTC.

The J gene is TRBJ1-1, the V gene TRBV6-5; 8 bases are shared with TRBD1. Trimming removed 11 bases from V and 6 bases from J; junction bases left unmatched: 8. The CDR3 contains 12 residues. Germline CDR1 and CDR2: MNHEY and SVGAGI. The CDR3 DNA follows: TGTGCCCGGTACAGGGGGGATGCTGAAGCTTTCTTT. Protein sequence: CARYRGDAEAFF.

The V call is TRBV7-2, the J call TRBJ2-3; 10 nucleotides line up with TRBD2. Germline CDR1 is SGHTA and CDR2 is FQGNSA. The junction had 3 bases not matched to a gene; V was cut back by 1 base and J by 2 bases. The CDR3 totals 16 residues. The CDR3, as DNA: TGTGCCAGCAGCTTAGTGAGCGGGGGGGCCACAGATACGCAGTATTTT. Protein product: CASSLVSGGATDTQYF. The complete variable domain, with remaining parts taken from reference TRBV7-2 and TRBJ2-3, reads GAGVSQSPSNKVTEKGKDVELRCDPISGHTALYWYRQSLGQGLEFLIYFQGNSAPDKSGLPSDRFSAERTGGSVSTLTIQRTQQEDSAVYLCASSLVSGGATDTQYFGPGTRLTVL.

The chain's CDR3 is CATSPDRGGYGYTF. The CDR3 DNA reads as TGTGCCACCAGCCCGGACAGGGGCGGCTATGGCTACACCTTC. The chain links TRBV15 to TRBJ1-2, with TRBD1 matching over 9 bases. Losses at the gene ends were 5 bases for V and 4 bases for J; bases not matched to a gene: 5. Germline values: CDR1 LNHNV, CDR2 YYDKDF (reference sequence). The CDR3 runs to 14 residues.